These 30 T cell receptor beta chains were all obtained from the same sample, sequenced in a study of cytomegalovirus exposure and HLA in healthy donors. PCR used 60 Vbeta primers and 13 Jbeta primers. Produced via immunoSEQ multiplex PCR; TCRdb's table is partial and in-frame only. The repertoire holds under 200,000 clones, with about 80% as singletons. Sequencing was carried out using PBMCs. These receptors were taken from a woman aged 45 to 65 in good health and CMV-seronegative.

V usage is TRBV5-1 and J usage is TRBJ2-1; 10 bases agree with TRBD1. The germline gives CDR1 SGHRS, CDR2 YFSETQ. Trimming took 4 bases from V and 4 from J; bases not matched to a gene: 5. The CDR3 is 15 amino acids. This CDR3 reads CASSTDRGSYNEQFF. For the CDR3, the DNA is TGCGCCAGCAGCACGGACAGGGGGAGTTACAATGAGCAGTTCTTC.

This clone was detected ten times or more. This chain uses TRBV11-2 with TRBJ2-7; possible D gene TRBD2, 6 bases. Trimming removed 5 bases at V and 2 bases at J, with 16 bases between. The CDR3 runs to 15 residues. Germline V gene data show CDR1 as SGHAT and CDR2 as FQNNGV. The CDR3 DNA is TGTGCCAGCAGCGGCTCCCTCGGAGGGCCCTACGAGCAGTACTTC. Translating it yields CASSGSLGGPYEQYF.

The genes are TRBV25-1 and TRBJ1-5; D gene uncertain. The CDR3 sequence is 12 residues long. Trimming cost V 4 bases and J 2 bases, with 3 bases left between them. The germline V gene has CDR1 MGHDK and CDR2 SYGVNS. CDR3 sequence (DNA): TGTGCCAGCAGTGGAGGCAATCAGCCCCAGCATTTT. It translates to CASSGGNQPQHF.

Only a few counts were recorded for this clone. This rearrangement joins TRBV20-1 to TRBJ1-2, with unresolved D. The CDR3 length is 10 residues. CDR1 is DFQATT and CDR2 is SNEGSKA in the germline V gene (reference sequence). The V gene lost 7 bases and the J gene lost 8 bases, with 11 bases spanning the gap. CDR3 nucleotides: TGCAGTGTCCGATCGGGGGGCTACACCTTC. It specifies CSVRSGGYTF.

The CDR3, as DNA: TGTGCCAGCAGCTTAGAGGGGGCGCTCACCTACAATGAGCAGTTCTTC. It encodes CASSLEGALTYNEQFF. The J gene is TRBJ2-1, the V gene TRBV7-3, with 7 positions matching TRBD1. The CDR3 extends over 16 amino acids. The V gene end was trimmed by 2 bases and the J gene end by 2 bases; junction bases not matched to a gene: 6. Germline V lookup: CDR1 SGHTA, CDR2 FQGTGA.

The chain employs TRBV9 and TRBJ1-2; TRBD1 matches 7 bases. This CDR3 region has 15 residues. The V gene end was trimmed by 3 bases and the J gene end by 4 bases; junction bases not matched to a gene: 9. Germline V gene lookup returns CDR1 SGDLS and CDR2 YYNGEE. CDR3 sequence: CASSAQGVIGYGYTF. The CDR3 coding sequence is TGTGCCAGCAGCGCGCAGGGGGTAATAGGCTATGGCTACACCTTC.

This clone has a handful of counts. V and J are TRBV2 and TRBJ1-5; D not certain. Germline V gene sequence: CDR1 SNHLY, CDR2 FYNNEI. The length of the CDR3 is 12 residues. The V and J ends lost 4 bases and 12 bases respectively, with 13 bases between them. This chain's CDR3 is CASSAHFQVQHF. In DNA form, the CDR3 reads TGTGCCAGCAGTGCCCACTTTCAGGTCCAGCATTTT.

The chain carries TRBV28 and TRBJ1-5, with D uncertain. This CDR3 contains 14 residues. The V gene lost 5 bases and the J gene lost 5 bases, with 13 bases spanning the gap. Germline V gene data show CDR1 as MDHEN and CDR2 as SYDVKM. CDR3 amino acids: CASSPHDKDQPQHF. The CDR3 DNA sequence: TGTGCCAGCAGTCCCCACGACAAGGATCAGCCCCAGCATTTT.

This sequence joins TRBV5-1 and TRBJ2-1, with D maybe TRBD1 (6 bases). Trimming took 4 bases from V and 10 from J, leaving 12 bases between them. This CDR3 comprises 12 residues. Germline assignment: CDR1 SGHRS and CDR2 YFSETQ. The CDR3 DNA follows: TGCGCCAGCAGCCAACAGGGAATGGAGCAGTTCTTC. It specifies CASSQQGMEQFF.

The chain has TRBV6-5 and TRBJ2-7, with 10 positions matching TRBD2. Germline trimming cut 7 bases from V and 3 bases from J; bases unmatched to any gene: 3. This CDR3 contains 13 residues. Germline loops: CDR1 MNHEY, CDR2 SVGAGI. DNA of the CDR3: TGTGCCAGCACTAGCGGGGGCCGCTACGAGCAGTACTTC. This gives the protein CASTSGGRYEQYF.

The chain uses TRBV10-2 and TRBJ1-2, with D tentatively TRBD1 (5 bases). This CDR3 comprises 14 residues. V was pared by 4 bases and J by 4 bases, with 13 bases between. The V gene's germline CDR1 is WSHSY and CDR2 SAAADI. CDR3 amino acids: CASSVSRQGYGYTF. Here the CDR3 DNA reads TGCGCCAGCAGTGTCAGTAGGCAGGGCTATGGCTACACCTTC.

The chain carries TRBV5-4 and TRBJ2-1; 13 nucleotides match TRBD2. CDR1 and CDR2 from the germline V gene are SGHNT and YYREEE (reference sequence). The V gene end was trimmed by 7 bases and the J gene end by 9 bases; junction bases not matched to a gene: 10. The CDR3 sequence is 15 residues long. CDR3 nucleotides: TGTGCCAGCTCGAAACTAGCGGGAGGGCCCGGTGAGCAGTTCTTC. It codes for CASSKLAGGPGEQFF.

This sequence joins TRBV5-8 and TRBJ2-5; TRBD2 agrees at 9 bases. Germline V gene lookup returns CDR1 SGHTS and CDR2 YDEGEE. Germline trimming cut 0 bases from V and 4 bases from J; bases unmatched to any gene: 4. The CDR3 runs 15 residues. CDR3 in amino acids: CASSLGGRAGETQYF. The CDR3 nucleotides read TGTGCCAGCAGCTTGGGCGGGAGGGCCGGAGAGACCCAGTACTTC.

The chain joins TRBV5-4 to TRBJ2-3, with 9 bases aligning to TRBD2. With 3 bases clipped from V and 5 bases from J, the junction kept 10 bases outside the gene matches. The CDR3 sequence is 16 residues long. CDR1 is SGHNT and CDR2 is YYREEE in the germline V gene (reference sequence). For the CDR3, the DNA is TGTGCCAGCAGCTCAGAGCGGGGGGACGGTGGAGATACGCAGTATTTT. As protein: CASSSERGDGGDTQYF. The full variable domain, in which reference TRBV5-4 and TRBJ2-3 provide the parts outside the CDR3, is ETGVTQSPTHLIKTRGQQVTLRCSSQSGHNTVSWYQQALGQGPQFIFQYYREEENGRGNFPPRFSGLQFPNYSSELNVNALELDDSALYLCASSSERGDGGDTQYFGPGTRLTVL.

The chain is built from TRBV5-4 and TRBJ2-1; the match to TRBD2 covers 9 bases. The CDR3 loop spans 16 amino acids. The V gene end was trimmed by 4 bases and the J gene end by 7 bases; junction bases not matched to a gene: 12. CDR1 is SGHNT and CDR2 is YYREEE in the germline V gene (reference sequence). The CDR3 is CASSAPLSGGSNEQFF. In nucleotides, the CDR3 is TGTGCCAGCAGCGCCCCACTAAGCGGGGGGTCGAATGAGCAGTTCTTC.

The chain is built from TRBV5-5 and TRBJ2-1; D may be TRBD1 (6 bases). Deletions cut 3 bases from V and 6 bases from J, with 16 bases between. Germline CDR1 reads SGHKS; CDR2 reads YYEKEE (reference sequence). CDR3 length: 15 residues. CDR3 residues: CASSSTLQGPNEQFF. Written as DNA, the CDR3 is TGTGCCAGCAGCTCGACTCTACAGGGACCCAATGAGCAGTTCTTC.

V is TRBV2 and J is TRBJ2-1; no clear D gene. The CDR3 sequence is 12 residues long. V shed 8 bases and J shed 8 bases, with 13 bases lying between them. The V gene's germline CDR1 is SNHLY and CDR2 FYNNEI. The CDR3 region has the DNA TGTGCCAGCGGGCCAACATTGGATGAGCAGTTCTTC. Translation: CASGPTLDEQFF.

CDR3 bases: TGTGCCAGCAGTTTAAAGGGACAGGGGCTAAAATCTGGAAACACCATATATTTT. Translating gives CASSLKGQGLKSGNTIYF. The rearrangement uses TRBV28 and TRBJ1-3; 10 bases match TRBD1. CDR1 MDHEN and CDR2 SYDVKM come from the germline V gene. This CDR3 has 18 amino acids. V lost 2 bases and J lost 1; bases outside the gene matches: 8.

The V gene is TRBV13, the J gene TRBJ2-2; 7 bases fit TRBD1. CDR1 and CDR2 from the germline V gene are PRHDT and FYEKMQ (reference sequence). Trimming removed 8 bases from V and 6 bases from J; junction bases left unmatched: 15. CDR3 length: 16 residues. CDR3 DNA: TGTGCCAGCCTCCAGAGAGACAGGGCGCGTGCCGGGGAGCTGTTTTTT. Protein sequence: CASLQRDRARAGELFF.

The chain joins TRBV5-1 to TRBJ2-2; 8 bases are shared with TRBD2. CDR1 and CDR2 from the germline V gene are SGHRS and YFSETQ. The CDR3 covers 17 residues. The V and J ends lost 3 bases and 1 base, in that order; junction bases with no gene match: 8. DNA of the CDR3: TGCGCCAGCAGCTCGCGCTTTAGCGGGATGAACACCGGGGAGCTGTTTTTT. As protein: CASSSRFSGMNTGELFF.

This clone has only a few counts. The CDR3, as DNA: TGTGCCAGTAGCCCACGGGCAACTAATGAAAAACTGTTTTTT. Its protein product is CASSPRATNEKLFF. This rearrangement joins TRBV19 to TRBJ1-4; no definite D call. V shed 6 bases and J shed 0 bases, with 8 bases lying between them. Germline V gene sequence: CDR1 LNHDA, CDR2 SQIVND (reference sequence). The CDR3 loop spans 14 amino acids.

As concerns this clone: One end of the junction fails to match germline, which may point to a read error. The same CDR3 is also encoded by other DNA sequences in this sample. The rearrangement joins TRBV29-1 to TRBJ2-6; 8 nucleotides align to TRBD1. There are 14 residues in the CDR3. In germline, CDR1 is SQVTM, CDR2 ANQGSEA. DNA for the CDR3: TGCAGCGACAGGACAGGGCCCGGGGCTAACGTCCTGACTTTC. It is translated as CSDRTGPGANVLTF. Full variable domain (missing parts from reference TRBV29-1 and TRBJ2-6): SAVISQKPSRDICQRGTSLTIQCQVDSQVTMMFWYRQQPGQSLTLIATANQGSEATYESGFVIDKFPISRPNLTFSTLTVSNMSPEDSSIYLCSDRTGPGANVLTFGAGSRLTVL.

The chain combines TRBV28 with TRBJ2-3; D is uncertain. Per germline, CDR1 MDHEN and CDR2 SYDVKM. V was shortened by 5 bases and J by 0 bases, with 6 bases between the two germline ends. The CDR3 runs 13 residues. The CDR3 sequence: CASSPSSTDTQYF. In DNA form, the CDR3 reads TGTGCCAGCAGTCCCAGTAGCACAGATACGCAGTATTTT.

The gene calls are TRBV7-2 and TRBJ2-1, with 14 bases fitting TRBD2. Unmatched junction bases numbered 6, after V lost 2 bases and J lost 9 bases. The CDR3 is 16 amino acids. Germline V gene data show CDR1 as SGHTA and CDR2 as FQGNSA. The CDR3 DNA reads TGTGCCAGCAGCTTACAGGGACTAGCGGGGGTGGGTGAGCAGTTCTTC. Residues: CASSLQGLAGVGEQFF.

This clone was recorded a few times. V usage is TRBV18 and J usage is TRBJ1-1; 8 nucleotides align to TRBD1. Trimming at V came to 3 bases and at J to 0 bases, leaving 6 bases not matched to a gene. CDR1 KGHSH and CDR2 LQKENI come from the germline V gene. The CDR3 has 16 amino acids. CDR3 protein: CASSPNGQGLNTEAFF. The CDR3 coding sequence is TGTGCCAGCTCACCGAACGGACAGGGTCTGAACACTGAAGCTTTCTTT.

The chain couples TRBV4-1 to TRBJ2-1, with D hard to call. The CDR3 sequence is 16 residues long. Germline-derived CDR1 and CDR2 are MGHRA and YSYEKL. The V gene lost 2 bases and the J gene lost 1 base, with 12 bases spanning the gap. The CDR3 DNA reads TGCGCCAGCAGCCAACTTCGGTTTTTATCCTACAATGAGCAGTTCTTC. It translates to CASSQLRFLSYNEQFF.

V usage is TRBV18 and J usage is TRBJ2-7, with 8 bases fitting TRBD1. This CDR3 comprises 13 residues. CDR1 is KGHSH and CDR2 is LQKENI in the germline V gene. V shed 3 bases and J 5 bases; nucleotides not matched to a gene: 3. The CDR3 loop reads CASSPTGDNEQYF. The CDR3 DNA reads as TGTGCCAGCTCACCGACAGGGGATAACGAGCAGTACTTC.

This clone came up once. The chain couples TRBV28 to TRBJ2-5; TRBD2 matches at 11 bases. V was pared by 6 bases and J by 0 bases, with 0 bases of the junction left unmatched. Germline V CDR1 and CDR2: MDHEN, SYDVKM. The CDR3 length is 14 residues. The CDR3, as DNA: TGTGCCAGCAGGACTAGCGGGAACCAAGAGACCCAGTACTTC. Protein sequence: CASRTSGNQETQYF.

This sequence joins TRBV6-5 and TRBJ2-1, with D perhaps TRBD1 (5 bases). With 1 base removed from V and 6 bases from J, the gap between germline ends came to 10 bases. There are 14 residues in the CDR3. In germline, CDR1 is MNHEY, CDR2 SVGAGI. CDR3 sequence (DNA): TGTGCCAGCAGTTACTACAGGAACTCCAATGAGCAGTTCTTC. This encodes CASSYYRNSNEQFF.

This clone was seen a few times. The chain uses TRBV7-8 and TRBJ2-7; TRBD2 matches 12 bases. Germline lookup yields CDR1 SGHVS and CDR2 FQNEAQ. The CDR3 has 14 residues. Losses at the gene ends were 5 bases for V and 6 bases for J; bases not matched to a gene: 5. In DNA, the CDR3 is TGTGCCAGCAGCCCGACTAGCGGGGGAGTCGAGCAGTACTTC. It codes for CASSPTSGGVEQYF. Filled out from reference TRBV7-8 and TRBJ2-7, the complete variable domain reads GAGVSQSPRYKVAKRGQDVALRCDPISGHVSLFWYQQALGQGPEFLTYFQNEAQLDKSGLPSDRFFAERPEGSVSTLKIQRTQQEDSAVYLCASSPTSGGVEQYFGPGTRLTVT.